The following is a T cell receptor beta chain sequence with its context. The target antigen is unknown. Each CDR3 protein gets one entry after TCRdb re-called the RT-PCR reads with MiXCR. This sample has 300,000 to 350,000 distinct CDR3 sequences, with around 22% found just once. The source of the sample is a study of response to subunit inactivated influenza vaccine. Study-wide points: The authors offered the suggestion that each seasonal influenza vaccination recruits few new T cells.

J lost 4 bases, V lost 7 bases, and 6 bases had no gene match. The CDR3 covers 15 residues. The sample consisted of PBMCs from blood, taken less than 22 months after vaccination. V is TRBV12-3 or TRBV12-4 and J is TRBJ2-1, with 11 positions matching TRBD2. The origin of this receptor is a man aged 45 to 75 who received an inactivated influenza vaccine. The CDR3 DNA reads TGTGCCAGCACCTGGCTAGCGGGAGGTTACAATGAGCAGTTCTTC. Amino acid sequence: CASTWLAGGYNEQFF.